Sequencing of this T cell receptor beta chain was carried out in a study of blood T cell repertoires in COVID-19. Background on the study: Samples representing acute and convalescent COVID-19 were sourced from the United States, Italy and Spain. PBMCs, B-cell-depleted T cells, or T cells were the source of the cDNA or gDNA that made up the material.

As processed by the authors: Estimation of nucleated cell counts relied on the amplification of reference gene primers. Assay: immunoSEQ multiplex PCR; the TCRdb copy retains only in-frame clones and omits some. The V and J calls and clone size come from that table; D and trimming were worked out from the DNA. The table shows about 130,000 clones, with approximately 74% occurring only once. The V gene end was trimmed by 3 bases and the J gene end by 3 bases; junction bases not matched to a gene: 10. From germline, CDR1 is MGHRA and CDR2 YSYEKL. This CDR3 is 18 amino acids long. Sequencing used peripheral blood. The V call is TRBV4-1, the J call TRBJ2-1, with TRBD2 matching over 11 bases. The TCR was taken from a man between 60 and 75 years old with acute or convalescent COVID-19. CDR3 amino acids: CASSQPGLAGVRYNEQFF. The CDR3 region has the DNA TGCGCCAGCAGCCAGCCCGGACTAGCGGGTGTTCGCTACAATGAGCAGTTCTTC.